The next 5 T cell receptor beta chains were all read from a single sample in a study of technical replicates of blood from a handful of donors. Assay: immunoSEQ multiplex PCR; the TCRdb copy retains only in-frame clones and omits some. The sample shows about 61,000 clones, roughly 97% of them seen only once. The sequenced sample was T cells isolated from PBMCs. The receptors shown here come from a human donor in good health.

With regard to this clone: A junction end diverges from the germline sequence, so it may reflect a read error. The chain carries TRBV7-8 and TRBJ1-1; 11 nucleotides agree with TRBD1. Looked up from germline, CDR1 is SGHVS and CDR2 is FQNEAQ. The CDR3 is 17 amino acids. CDR3 DNA sequence: TGTGCCAGCAGCATAGCGGGACAGGGGGTCGTTAGGACTGAAGCTTTCTTT. Residues: CASSIAGQGVVRTEAFF.

The J gene is TRBJ2-3, the V gene TRBV9; 14 bases agree with TRBD2. Germline V gene data show CDR1 as SGDLS and CDR2 as YYNGEE. CDR3 length: 17 residues. V shed 0 bases and J 5 bases; nucleotides not matched to a gene: 5. The CDR3 here is CASSVEGLAGVIDTQYF. In DNA form, the CDR3 reads TGTGCCAGCAGCGTAGAGGGACTAGCGGGAGTAATAGATACGCAGTATTTT. The full variable domain, completed using reference TRBV9 and TRBJ2-3, is DSGVTQTPKHLITATGQRVTLRCSPRSGDLSVYWYQQSLDQGLQFLIQYYNGEERAKGNILERFSAQQFPDLHSELNLSSLELGDSALYFCASSVEGLAGVIDTQYFGPGTRLTVL.

This sequence joins TRBV28 and TRBJ2-7; tentatively, D is TRBD1 (6 bases). The CDR3 consists of 12 residues. V dropped 9 bases and J dropped 6 bases, with 15 bases sitting between them. The germline V gene has CDR1 MDHEN and CDR2 SYDVKM. Here the CDR3 reads CASLDRSREQYF. Written as DNA, the CDR3 is TGTGCCAGTTTGGACAGATCGCGCGAGCAGTACTTC.

The chain combines TRBV6-4 with TRBJ2-1; 9 bases fit TRBD2. The V and J ends lost 6 bases and 6 bases, in that order; junction bases with no gene match: 3. Germline values: CDR1 MRHNA, CDR2 SNTAGT. This CDR3 is built from 13 residues. The CDR3 here is CASSEGLANEQFF. CDR3 in DNA: TGTGCCAGCAGCGAGGGACTAGCCAATGAGCAGTTCTTC.

J is TRBJ1-3 and V is TRBV6-1, with D possibly matching TRBD1 (5 bases). CDR1 is MNHNS, CDR2 SASEGT, per germline. CDR3 length: 14 residues. V lost 0 bases, J lost 9 bases, and 12 bases lay in between. CDR3 protein: CASSEAWGKITIYF. The DNA of the CDR3 is TGTGCCAGCAGTGAAGCGTGGGGCAAGATCACCATATATTTT.